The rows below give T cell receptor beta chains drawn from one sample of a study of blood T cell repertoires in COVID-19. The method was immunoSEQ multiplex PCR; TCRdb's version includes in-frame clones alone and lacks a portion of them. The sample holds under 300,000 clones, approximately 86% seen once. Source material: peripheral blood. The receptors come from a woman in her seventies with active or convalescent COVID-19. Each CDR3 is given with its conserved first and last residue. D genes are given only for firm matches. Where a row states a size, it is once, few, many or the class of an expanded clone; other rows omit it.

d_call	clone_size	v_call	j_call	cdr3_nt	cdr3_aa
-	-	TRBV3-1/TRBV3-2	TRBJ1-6	TGTGCCAGCAGCCCCCGGGTCGTGAATTCACCCCTCCACTTT	CASSPRVVNSPLHF
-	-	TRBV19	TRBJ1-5	TGTGCCAGTAGTAACCCCCGGGTTCCCGAGAGCAATCAGCCCCAGCATTTT	CASSNPRVPESNQPQHF
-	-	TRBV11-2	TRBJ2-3	TGTGCCAGCAGCCACGGGGATACGCAGTATTTT	CASSHGDTQYF
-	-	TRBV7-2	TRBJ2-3	TGTGCCAGCAGCTTAGGCACAGGGAGAGATACGCAGTATTTT	CASSLGTGRDTQYF
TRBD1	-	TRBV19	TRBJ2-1	TGTGCCAGTAGTATGGACAGGGGGATCAATGAGCAGTTCTTC	CASSMDRGINEQFF
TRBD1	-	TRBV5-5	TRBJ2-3	TGTGCCAGCAGCTACGGACCCGGGACAGGGGCAGATACGCAGTATTTT	CASSYGPGTGADTQYF
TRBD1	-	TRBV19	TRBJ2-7	TGTGCCAGTCGTCCGGGACAGACCTACGAGCAGTACTTC	CASRPGQTYEQYF
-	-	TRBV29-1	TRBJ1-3	TGCAGCGTTGAACAGGGGAACTCTGGAAACACCATATATTTT	CSVEQGNSGNTIYF
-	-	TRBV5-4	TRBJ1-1	TGTGCCAGCAGCGGGCAGGGAGGCACTGAAGCTTTCTTT	CASSGQGGTEAFF
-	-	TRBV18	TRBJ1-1	TGTGCCAGCTCACCAAGGTTGAGGGAGGACACTGAAGCTTTCTTT	CASSPRLREDTEAFF
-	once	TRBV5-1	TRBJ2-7	TGCGCCAGCAGCTTGTCGAGTTTCTACGAGCAGTACTTC	CASSLSSFYEQYF
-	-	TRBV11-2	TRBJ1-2	TGTGCCAGCAGCCGCGGGGGGCTTAGTACCTTC	CASSRGGLSTF
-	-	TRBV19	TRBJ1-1	TGTGCCAGTAGTACGGACAGATTGAACACTGAAGCTTTCTTT	CASSTDRLNTEAFF
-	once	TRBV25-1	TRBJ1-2	TGTGCCAGCCAGGGAGTTGGGGGGGTCTATGGCTACACCTTC	CASQGVGGVYGYTF
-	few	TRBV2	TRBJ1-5	TGTGCCAGCAGTACATACAGGGACCAGCCCCAGCATTTT	CASSTYRDQPQHF
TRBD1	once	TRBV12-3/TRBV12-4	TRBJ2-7	TGTGCCAGCAGTCGACAGGGCGGCTACGAGCAGTACTTC	CASSRQGGYEQYF
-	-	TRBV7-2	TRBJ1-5	TGTGCCAGCAGCCCGTACCCCCCAGGATTCGGGAGGCCCCAGCATTTT	CASSPYPPGFGRPQHF
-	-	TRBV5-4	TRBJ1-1	TGTGCCAGCAGTTCTAGTCTTTCTAGCCTAAATGAAGCTTTCTTT	CASSSSLSSLNEAFF
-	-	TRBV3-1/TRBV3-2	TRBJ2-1	TGTGCCAGCAGCCAAGATCTCAATGAGCAGTTCTTC	CASSQDLNEQFF
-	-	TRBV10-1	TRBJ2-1	TGCGCCAGCAAAGAGGATCTTTTGCCAGATCCCCTCTACAATGAGCAGTTCTTC	CASKEDLLPDPLYNEQFF
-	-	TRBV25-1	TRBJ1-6	TGTGCCAGCAGTGCAATGAGCTCCTATAATTCACCCCTCCACTTT	CASSAMSSYNSPLHF
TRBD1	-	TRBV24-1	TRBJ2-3	TGTGCCACCAGCCTCGGGACAGGGGCCACAGATACGCAGTATTTT	CATSLGTGATDTQYF
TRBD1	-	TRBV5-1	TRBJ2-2	TGCGCCAGCAGCTTGGAGGCAGGGGGAGGGGAGCTGTTTTTT	CASSLEAGGGELFF
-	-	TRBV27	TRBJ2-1	TGTGCCAGCAGTTTGTCTAGGGGGGGCTACAATGAGCAGTTCTTC	CASSLSRGGYNEQFF
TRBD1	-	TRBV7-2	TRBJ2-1	TGTGCCAGCAGCTTACGGACAGGGGGGGTCATTGAGCAGTTCTTC	CASSLRTGGVIEQFF
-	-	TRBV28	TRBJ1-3	TGTGCCAGCAGTCCCAACAGGGCTTACTCTGGAAACACCATATATTTT	CASSPNRAYSGNTIYF
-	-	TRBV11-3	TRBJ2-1	TGTGCCAGCAGCTTCGGGGACATAAATGAGCAGTTCTTC	CASSFGDINEQFF
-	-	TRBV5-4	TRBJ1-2	TGTGCCAGCAGCTCCAAGGGAGGAGGATGGTATGGCTACACCTTC	CASSSKGGGWYGYTF
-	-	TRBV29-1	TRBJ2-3	TGCAGCGTTCGTCGCAGTACAGGTACAGATACGCAGTATTTT	CSVRRSTGTDTQYF
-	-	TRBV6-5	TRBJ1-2	TGTGCCAGCAGTTACGAAGGGGATGGCTACACCTTC	CASSYEGDGYTF
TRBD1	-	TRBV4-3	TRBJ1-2	TGCGCCAGCAGCCAAGAAGTAATCCCGGGACAGAGTGGCTACACCTTC	CASSQEVIPGQSGYTF
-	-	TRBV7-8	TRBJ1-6	TGTGCCAGCAGCTTAGGTGGGGGGGGAAATTCACCCCTCCACTTT	CASSLGGGGNSPLHF
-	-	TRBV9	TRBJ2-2	TGTGCCAGCAGCCATGACACCGGGGAGCTGTTTTTT	CASSHDTGELFF
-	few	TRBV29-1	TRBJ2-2	TGCAGCGCTAGGGCAGGAGGCTCGAACACCGGGGAGCTGTTTTTT	CSARAGGSNTGELFF
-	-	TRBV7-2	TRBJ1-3	TGTGCCAGCAGCCCAGACTTGGGTAATCCCATATATTTT	CASSPDLGNPIYF
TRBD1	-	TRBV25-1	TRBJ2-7	TGTGCCAGCAGGGAGACAGGGCTATCCTACGAGCAGTACTTC	CASRETGLSYEQYF
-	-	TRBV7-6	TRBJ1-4	TGTGCCAGCAGCTTATGGTCACCCGGGGAGGGCGAAAAACTGTTTTTT	CASSLWSPGEGEKLFF
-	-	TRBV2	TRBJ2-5	TGTGCCAGCAGAAAGGGACTGCCGGGACAAGAGACCCAGTACTTC	CASRKGLPGQETQYF
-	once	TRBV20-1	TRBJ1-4	TGCAGTGCTAAGGGAGGCGAAAAACTGTTTTTT	CSAKGGEKLFF
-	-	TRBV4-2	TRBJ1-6	TGTGCCAGCAGCCAAGATACCCAGGGAACTCATTCACCCCTCCACTTT	CASSQDTQGTHSPLHF
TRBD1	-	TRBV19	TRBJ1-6	TGTGCCAGTACAGGGGGTACGAATTCACCCCTCCACTTT	CASTGGTNSPLHF
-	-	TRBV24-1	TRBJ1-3	TGTGCCACCGCGGACAGTCGAAACACCATATATTTT	CATADSRNTIYF
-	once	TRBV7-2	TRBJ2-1	TGTGCCAGCAGCTTAGGTTTGGGGGGCTCCTACAATGAGCAGTTCTTC	CASSLGLGGSYNEQFF
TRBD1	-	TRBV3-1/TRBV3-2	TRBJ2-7	TGTGCCAGCAGTCGACAGGGGAGGATCTACGAGCAGTACTTC	CASSRQGRIYEQYF
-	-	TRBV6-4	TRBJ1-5	TGTGCCAGCAGTGACGAGGAGAATCAGCCCCAGCATTTT	CASSDEENQPQHF
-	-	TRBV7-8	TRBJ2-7	TGTGCCAGCAGCTCGAAAAGCGGGACAGGAGGTAGCTACGAGCAGTACTTC	CASSSKSGTGGSYEQYF
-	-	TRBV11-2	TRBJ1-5	TGTGCCAGCAGCTCCGGGACAAAGGGCAATCAGCCCCAGCATTTT	CASSSGTKGNQPQHF
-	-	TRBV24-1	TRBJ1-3	TGTGCCACCAGTGATCCCACCAAGGGGGGAAACACCATATATTTT	CATSDPTKGGNTIYF
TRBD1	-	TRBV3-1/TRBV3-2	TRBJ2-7	TGTGCCAAGGACAGGGGGTTGAGGTTACTCTCCGAGCAGTACTTC	CAKDRGLRLLSEQYF
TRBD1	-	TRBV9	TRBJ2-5	TGTGCCAGCAGCGTCGGGACAGGCAAAGAGACCCAGTACTTC	CASSVGTGKETQYF
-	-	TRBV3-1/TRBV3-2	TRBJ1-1	TGTGCCAGCAGCCTGCAGGGGTTGAACACTGAAGCTTTCTTT	CASSLQGLNTEAFF
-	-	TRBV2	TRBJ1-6	TGTGCCAGCAGTGATCGCGTAAATAATTCACCCCTCCACTTT	CASSDRVNNSPLHF
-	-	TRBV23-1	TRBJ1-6	TGCGCCAGCAGTCAATCGGGCAGGCAGGGGCTGCGTTCACCCCTCCACTTT	CASSQSGRQGLRSPLHF
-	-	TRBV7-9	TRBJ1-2	TGTGCCAGCAGCCATCAAGGACAGAACTATGGCTACACCTTC	CASSHQGQNYGYTF